Listed below are T cell receptor beta chains from one sample, sequenced in a study of OX40 agonist ivuxolimab in advanced cancers. The assay was immunoSEQ multiplex PCR, and TCRdb's table has in-frame clones only and misses some. This table holds about 92,000 clones, roughly 80% found once. The sample consisted of CD4+ or CD8+ T cells sorted from blood, taken in a trial of the OX40 agonist ivuxolimab. The source is an adult with an advanced solid tumor such as melanoma, head and neck, liver or kidney cancer. Both conserved end residues are part of each CDR3. Each record gives: clone size, J gene, D gene, V gene, CDR3 protein, CDR3 DNA. A D gene is named only where the DNA matches it firmly. Some rows mark clone size as missing; the rest say once, few, many or name a class of expanded clone.

>.|TRBJ2-6|TRBD1|TRBV7-9
CASSWGQGTSGANVLTF
TGTGCCAGCAGCTGGGGACAGGGGACCTCTGGGGCCAACGTCCTGACTTTC
>.|TRBJ2-2|.|TRBV9
CASSAGVLANTGELFF
TGTGCCAGCAGCGCAGGGGTGTTGGCGAACACCGGGGAGCTGTTTTTT
>few|TRBJ2-7|.|TRBV15
CATSRDRRPSTHEQYF
TGTGCCACCAGCAGAGATCGGAGGCCCTCAACCCACGAGCAGTACTTC
>.|TRBJ2-3|.|TRBV9
CASSVGSHSGTDTQYF
TGTGCCAGCAGCGTAGGCTCGCACTCGGGAACAGATACGCAGTATTTT
>once|TRBJ1-1|.|TRBV7-2
CASSSQPANREKHAFF
TGTGCCAGCAGCTCGCAACCTGCTAACCGGGAAAAACACGCTTTCTTT
>many|TRBJ1-2|.|TRBV7-3
CASSWKGLYGYTF
TGTGCCAGCAGCTGGAAGGGACTCTATGGCTACACCTTC
>once|TRBJ2-3|TRBD2|TRBV15
CATSRAREEDTQYF
TGTGCCACCAGCAGAGCACGGGAGGAAGATACGCAGTATTTT
>few|TRBJ2-1|.|TRBV7-2
CASNFGLASYNEQFF
TGTGCCAGCAACTTCGGGCTAGCCTCCTACAATGAGCAGTTCTTC
>.|TRBJ2-7|TRBD1|TRBV18
CASSPFGPGQGNEQYF
TGTGCCAGCTCACCGTTCGGACCGGGACAGGGGAACGAGCAGTACTTC
>.|TRBJ2-1|TRBD2|TRBV2
CASSVYRLAGGRNEQFF
TGTGCCAGCAGTGTTTACAGACTAGCGGGAGGGAGGAATGAGCAGTTCTTC
>once|TRBJ1-1|TRBD1|TRBV5-8
CASSPGQGGGLDTEAFF
TGTGCCAGCAGCCCTGGACAGGGCGGGGGTTTGGACACTGAAGCTTTCTTT
>.|TRBJ1-1|.|TRBV5-1
CASAPGVGTEAFF
TGCGCCAGCGCTCCCGGGGTAGGGACTGAAGCTTTCTTT
>.|TRBJ1-2|TRBD1|TRBV5-1
CASSWGQGVGYGYTF
TGCGCCAGCAGCTGGGGACAGGGAGTTGGCTATGGCTACACCTTC
>.|TRBJ2-7|TRBD1|TRBV7-6
CASSLVRTGYEQYF
TGTGCCAGCAGCTTAGTGCGGACAGGCTACGAGCAGTACTTC
>.|TRBJ2-3|.|TRBV5-1
CASSPFGGTPDTQYF
TGCGCCAGTAGCCCGTTTGGGGGAACCCCAGATACGCAGTATTTT
>.|TRBJ1-1|.|TRBV6-1
CASDPSRYGEAFF
TGTGCCAGCGACCCTTCCCGGTACGGTGAAGCTTTCTTT
>.|TRBJ1-4|.|TRBV6-6
CASSKQGNEKLFF
TGTGCCAGCAGTAAACAGGGAAATGAAAAACTGTTTTTT
>.|TRBJ2-1|.|TRBV6-5
CASSSKGSYNEQFF
TGTGCCAGCAGTTCCAAGGGCTCCTACAATGAGCAGTTCTTC
>.|TRBJ2-3|TRBD1|TRBV29-1
CSVQTGSDTQYF
TGCAGCGTTCAGACAGGGTCAGATACGCAGTATTTT
>.|TRBJ1-1|TRBD1|TRBV6-5
CASSRTGATEAFF
TGTGCCAGCAGTAGGACAGGGGCCACTGAAGCTTTCTTT
>.|TRBJ2-2|.|TRBV9
CASSVVTGELFF
TGTGCCAGCAGCGTAGTCACCGGGGAGCTGTTTTTT
>.|TRBJ2-7|.|TRBV18
CASSPAEGYEQYF
TGTGCCAGCTCACCCGCCGAGGGCTACGAGCAGTACTTC
>.|TRBJ1-2|.|TRBV15
CATSRDRDRLNYGYTF
TGTGCCACCAGCAGAGACAGGGATCGGTTGAACTATGGCTACACCTTC
>.|TRBJ2-2|TRBD2|TRBV10-3
CAISPGLAGASNTGELFF
TGTGCCATCAGTCCCGGACTAGCGGGGGCCTCGAACACCGGGGAGCTGTTTTTT
>.|TRBJ1-3|.|TRBV19
CASSADGGRSGNTIYF
TGTGCCAGTAGTGCTGACGGCGGACGCTCTGGAAACACCATATATTTT
>.|TRBJ2-7|TRBD1|TRBV19
CASSNPRDSSYEQYF
TGTGCCAGTAGTAACCCTCGGGACAGCTCCTACGAGCAGTACTTC
>.|TRBJ1-2|TRBD1|TRBV29-1
CSVSTGTYGYTF
TGCAGCGTTTCGACAGGGACCTATGGCTACACCTTC
>.|TRBJ2-5|TRBD2|TRBV6-6
CASSPGLAGAETQYF
TGTGCCAGCAGCCCGGGACTAGCGGGAGCAGAGACCCAGTACTTC
>.|TRBJ1-1|.|TRBV21-1
CASSLGRRGNTEAFF
TGTGCCAGCAGCCTCGGGAGGCGCGGGAACACTGAAGCTTTCTTT
>.|TRBJ2-7|.|TRBV20-1
CSAREVYEQYF
TGCAGTGCTAGAGAAGTCTACGAGCAGTACTTC
>.|TRBJ2-7|TRBD2|TRBV4-1
CASSQGGGDEQYF
TGCGCCAGCAGCCAAGGGGGAGGGGACGAGCAGTACTTC
>.|TRBJ2-5|TRBD2|TRBV19
CASSTSRGGQRETQYF
TGTGCCAGTAGTACCTCCCGCGGGGGGCAGCGAGAGACCCAGTACTTC
>.|TRBJ2-5|.|TRBV5-1
CASSPGQPKETQYF
TGCGCCAGCAGCCCCGGACAGCCCAAAGAGACCCAGTACTTC
>.|TRBJ2-3|.|TRBV11-2
CASNLQGPSKTDTQYF
TGTGCCAGCAATCTACAGGGCCCCAGTAAAACAGATACGCAGTATTTT
>.|TRBJ2-5|.|TRBV19
CASSRQVYQETQYF
TGTGCCAGTAGTAGACAGGTGTACCAAGAGACCCAGTACTTC
>.|TRBJ2-7|.|TRBV5-1
CASSLEPTGIGEQYF
TGCGCCAGCAGCTTGGAACCGACAGGTATAGGCGAGCAGTACTTC
>.|TRBJ2-7|.|TRBV5-4
CASSGTGDPSYEQYF
TGCGCCAGCAGCGGAACGGGGGACCCATCCTACGAGCAGTACTTC
>few|TRBJ1-1|.|TRBV9
CASSVIPDTEAFF
TGTGCCAGCAGCGTAATCCCCGACACTGAAGCTTTCTTT
>few|TRBJ2-1|.|TRBV9
CASSVYEWTRGEQFF
TGTGCCAGCAGCGTATACGAGTGGACTCGAGGTGAGCAGTTCTTC
>.|TRBJ2-1|.|TRBV9
CASSVTQGSYNEQFF
TGTGCCAGCAGTGTTACCCAAGGCTCCTACAATGAGCAGTTCTTC
>.|TRBJ1-6|TRBD1|TRBV11-1
CASSRTGNNSPLHF
TGTGCCAGCAGTCGGACAGGGAATAATTCACCCCTCCACTTT
>medium-sized|TRBJ2-7|TRBD1|TRBV4-2
CASSQMGTGEYEQYF
TGTGCCAGCAGCCAAATGGGGACAGGGGAGTACGAGCAGTACTTC
>.|TRBJ1-5|.|TRBV27
CASSAGYLQPQHF
TGTGCCAGCAGTGCAGGGTACCTTCAGCCCCAGCATTTT
>.|TRBJ1-3|.|TRBV7-2
CASSLYSSGNTIYF
TGTGCCAGCAGCTTATACAGCTCTGGAAACACCATATATTTT
>.|TRBJ2-7|.|TRBV4-1
CASSQDGAALIYEQYF
TGCGCCAGCAGCCAAGATGGCGCAGCCCTCATATACGAGCAGTACTTC